This T cell receptor (beta chain) was found in a study of CD8 T cells in ankylosing spondylitis. TCR beta libraries were made by quantitative 5'-RACE with molecular barcodes. TCRdb used MiXCR to reprocess the 5' RACE reads, holding one entry per CDR3 protein. The sample lists some 250,000 distinct CDR3 sequences, 20% to 30% occurring once. The study's findings and limits: Prior literature has documented some motif variants in synovial fluid and blood from reactive arthritis. Relatively rare in peripheral blood, disease-linked clones were also CD8+. Reports say disease-linked clones showed up significantly more in matched ankylosing spondylitis synovial fluid.

V lost 5 bases to trimming and J lost 3 bases, with 8 bases between them. This CDR3 is built from 13 residues. The V gene's germline CDR1 is MNHNS and CDR2 SASEGT. To note about this clonotype: The antigen remains undetermined.

The V and J genes are TRBV6-1 and TRBJ1-5, with D possibly matching TRBD1 (5 bases). Sequences were obtained from blood, either unsorted or a sorted T cell fraction (not recorded which). The receptor was derived from a male donor with ankylosing spondylitis or in good health (not recorded which). The CDR3 loop reads CASSRGTNQPQHF. Here the CDR3 DNA reads TGTGCCAGCAGTCGGGGCACCAATCAGCCCCAGCATTTT.